This T cell receptor (beta chain) was sequenced during a study of cytomegalovirus exposure and HLA in healthy donors. PCR amplification relied on 60 Vbeta primers (plus 13 Jbeta primers). The assay was immunoSEQ multiplex PCR, and TCRdb's table has in-frame clones only and misses some. The profile shows about 140,000 clones, approximately 85% of them singletons. This CDR3 contains 12 residues. Germline CDR1 reads SEHNR; CDR2 reads FQNEAQ (reference sequence). Trimming took 4 bases from V and 5 from J, leaving 6 bases between them. This clone was counted only a few times. Sequencing was carried out using PBMCs. This TCR was sampled from a woman between 40 and 55 years old in good health and CMV-seronegative. The chain uses TRBV7-9 and TRBJ2-1; D is perhaps TRBD1 (6 bases). CDR3 coding DNA: TGTGCCAGCAGCTGGGACAACAATGAGCAGTTCTTC. This encodes CASSWDNNEQFF.